A selection of T cell receptor beta chains follows, all from one sample in a study of vaccination and CD4 T cells after COVID-19. No antigen has been assigned to these receptors. TCRdb reanalysed the PCR reads using MiXCR and keeps one entry per CDR3 protein. The table records about 30,000 distinct CDR3 sequences, around a third of them present only once. The sample here was CD4+ T cells from blood, cultured in vitro, taken about 7 months after SARS-CoV-2 vaccination. These receptors originate from a human donor who had recovered from COVID-19. Both conserved end residues are part of each CDR3. D genes are given only for firm matches. Where a row states a size, it is once, few, many or the class of an expanded clone; other rows omit it.

d_gene	v_gene	j_gene	len	abundance	CDR3aa	CDR3nt
NA	TRBV20-1	TRBJ2-1	15	NA	CSAKKPGLPYNEQFF	TGCAGTGCCAAAAAACCGGGACTTCCCTACAATGAGCAGTTCTTC
TRBD1	TRBV28	TRBJ2-7	14	NA	CASSKAGTDYEQYF	TGTGCCAGCAGTAAAGCCGGGACAGACTACGAGCAGTACTTC
TRBD2	TRBV7-2	TRBJ2-3	18	once	CASSRKLGTSGRPDTQYF	TGTGCCAGCAGCCGGAAACTAGGGACTAGCGGGAGACCAGATACGCAGTATTTT
NA	TRBV15	TRBJ2-7	12	NA	CATSRTAGEQYF	TGTGCCACCAGCAGAACGGCGGGTGAGCAGTACTTC
NA	TRBV10-3	TRBJ1-1	14	NA	CAISEEGTATEAFF	TGTGCCATCAGTGAGGAAGGGACGGCCACTGAAGCTTTCTTT
NA	TRBV4-1	TRBJ1-5	14	NA	CASSNAGILQPQHF	TGCGCCAGCAGCAACGCAGGGATCCTTCAGCCCCAGCATTTT
NA	TRBV5-4	TRBJ2-7	15	NA	CASSPGGQTGFEQYF	TGTGCCAGCAGCCCGGGGGGCCAAACAGGTTTCGAGCAGTACTTC
NA	TRBV20-1	TRBJ2-1	14	once	CSASSGFSYNEQFF	TGCAGTGCTTCGAGCGGTTTCTCCTACAATGAGCAGTTCTTC
TRBD2	TRBV6-2/TRBV6-3	TRBJ2-5	15	NA	CASSRAGGLQETQYF	TGTGCCAGCAGTAGAGCGGGAGGATTACAAGAGACCCAGTACTTC
NA	TRBV25-1	TRBJ2-6	13	NA	CASSFSGANVLTF	TGTGCCAGCAGTTTCTCTGGGGCCAACGTCCTGACTTTC
TRBD2	TRBV20-1	TRBJ2-1	14	once	CSARPGTSRSEQFF	TGCAGTGCTAGACCAGGGACTAGCCGTAGTGAGCAGTTCTTC
NA	TRBV20-1	TRBJ1-6	13	few	CSAMRNYNSPLHF	TGCAGTGCGATGAGGAATTATAATTCACCCCTCCACTTT
NA	TRBV6-2/TRBV6-3	TRBJ1-1	14	few	CASSARWSNTEAFF	TGTGCCAGCAGTGCTAGGTGGAGTAACACTGAAGCTTTCTTT
TRBD2	TRBV7-8	TRBJ2-3	15	few	CASREKRGLTDTQYF	TGTGCCAGCAGGGAAAAGCGGGGACTCACAGATACGCAGTATTTT
NA	TRBV6-5	TRBJ2-5	13	few	CASSYPRRETQYF	TGTGCCAGCAGTTACCCCAGGAGGGAGACCCAGTACTTC
NA	TRBV5-4	TRBJ2-5	16	few	CASSLGETRRYETQYF	TGTGCCAGCAGCTTGGGGGAAACAAGGCGCTATGAGACCCAGTACTTC
NA	TRBV5-1	TRBJ1-1	14	NA	CASSPIGPGTEAFF	TGCGCCAGCAGCCCCATTGGGCCGGGCACTGAAGCTTTCTTT
NA	TRBV12-3/TRBV12-4	TRBJ2-2	11	NA	CASSVAGELFF	TGTGCCAGCAGCGTCGCCGGGGAGCTGTTTTTT
NA	TRBV7-2	TRBJ2-5	15	NA	CASKQGRENQETQYF	TGTGCCAGCAAACAGGGCAGGGAGAACCAAGAGACCCAGTACTTC
NA	TRBV5-1	TRBJ2-5	12	NA	CASSLTEETQYF	TGCGCCAGCAGCTTGACAGAAGAGACCCAGTACTTC
NA	TRBV6-4	TRBJ2-1	15	few	CASSVRGNSYNEQFF	TGTGCCAGCAGTGTTCGGGGAAATTCCTACAATGAGCAGTTCTTC
NA	TRBV20-1	TRBJ2-7	16	few	CSARGRWRAASYEQYF	TGCAGTGCTAGAGGTCGGTGGCGGGCGGCCTCCTACGAGCAGTACTTC
NA	TRBV24-1	TRBJ2-3	16	NA	CATSPIGGTPGDTQYF	TGTGCCACCAGTCCCATCGGGGGGACACCCGGAGATACGCAGTATTTT
TRBD2	TRBV12-3/TRBV12-4	TRBJ2-1	14	NA	CASSPRTGGNEQFF	TGTGCCAGCAGTCCGAGGACGGGGGGGAATGAGCAGTTCTTC
NA	TRBV7-8	TRBJ1-1	11	few	CASSFDTEAFF	TGTGCCAGCAGCTTCGACACTGAAGCTTTCTTT
NA	TRBV6-5	TRBJ1-5	13	NA	CASSYSLWQPQHF	TGTGCCAGCAGTTACTCCCTTTGGCAGCCCCAGCATTTT
NA	TRBV7-2	TRBJ2-5	13	NA	CASSPTGRETQYF	TGTGCCAGCAGCCCGACAGGGAGGGAGACCCAGTACTTC
TRBD2	TRBV5-4	TRBJ2-7	14	NA	CASSRTSGAYEQYF	TGTGCCAGCAGCCGGACTAGCGGAGCCTACGAGCAGTACTTC
NA	TRBV7-9	TRBJ1-5	16	few	CASSLYMGEWYQPQHF	TGTGCCAGCAGCTTATATATGGGGGAATGGTATCAGCCCCAGCATTTT
TRBD2	TRBV5-8	TRBJ2-1	15	few	CASSPRLAVYNEQFF	TGTGCCAGCAGCCCCCGACTAGCGGTATACAATGAGCAGTTCTTC
NA	TRBV4-2	TRBJ2-6	17	NA	CASSQDRPISGANVLTF	TGTGCCAGCAGCCAAGACCGACCGATCTCTGGGGCCAACGTCCTGACTTTC
NA	TRBV15	TRBJ2-1	12	NA	CATSSDFGEQFF	TGTGCCACCAGCAGCGACTTTGGTGAGCAGTTCTTC
NA	TRBV4-1	TRBJ1-5	15	few	CASSQDVERNQPQHF	TGCGCCAGCAGCCAAGATGTGGAACGCAATCAGCCCCAGCATTTT
NA	TRBV5-4	TRBJ2-5	13	NA	CASSLEEGETQYF	TGTGCCAGCAGCTTGGAGGAGGGAGAGACCCAGTACTTC
NA	TRBV7-9	TRBJ1-2	14	NA	CASSNLSGIGGYTF	TGTGCCAGCAGCAATCTTTCGGGGATTGGAGGCTACACCTTC
NA	TRBV7-3	TRBJ2-3	16	few	CASSSGPRGSTDTQYF	TGTGCCAGCAGCTCGGGCCCCCGCGGTAGCACAGATACGCAGTATTTT
TRBD1	TRBV28	TRBJ1-1	14	NA	CASSSFRTGVLAFF	TGTGCCAGCAGTTCGTTTAGGACAGGAGTTTTGGCTTTCTTT
NA	TRBV7-2	TRBJ1-1	13	NA	CASSWDKNTEAFF	TGTGCCAGCAGCTGGGACAAGAACACTGAAGCTTTCTTT
TRBD1	TRBV10-3	TRBJ2-1	12	few	CACRGLGNEQFF	TGTGCCTGCAGGGGGCTCGGGAATGAGCAGTTCTTC
TRBD2	TRBV20-1	TRBJ2-3	15	NA	CSARDQGGQADTQYF	TGCAGTGCTAGAGATCAGGGAGGGCAGGCAGATACGCAGTATTTT
TRBD1	TRBV15	TRBJ1-4	16	NA	CATSGQTGRHNEKLFF	TGTGCCACCAGCGGCCAGACAGGGCGACATAATGAAAAACTGTTTTTT